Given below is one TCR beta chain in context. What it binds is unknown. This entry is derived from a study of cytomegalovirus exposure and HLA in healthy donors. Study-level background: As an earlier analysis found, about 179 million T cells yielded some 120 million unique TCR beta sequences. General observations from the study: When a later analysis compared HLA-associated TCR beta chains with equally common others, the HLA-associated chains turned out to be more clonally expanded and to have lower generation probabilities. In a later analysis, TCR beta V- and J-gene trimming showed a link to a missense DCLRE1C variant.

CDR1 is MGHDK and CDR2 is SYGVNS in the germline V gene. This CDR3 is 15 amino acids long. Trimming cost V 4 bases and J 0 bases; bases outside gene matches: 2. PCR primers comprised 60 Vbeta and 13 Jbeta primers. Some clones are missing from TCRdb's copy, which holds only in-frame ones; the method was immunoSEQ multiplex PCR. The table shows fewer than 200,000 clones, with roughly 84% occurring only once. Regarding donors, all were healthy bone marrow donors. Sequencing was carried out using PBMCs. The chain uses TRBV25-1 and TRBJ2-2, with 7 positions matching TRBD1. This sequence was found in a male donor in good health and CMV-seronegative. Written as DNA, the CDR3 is TGTGCCAGCAGTGGGACAGGTGCGAACACCGGGGAGCTGTTTTTT. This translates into CASSGTGANTGELFF.